This T cell receptor (beta chain) was retrieved from a study of shared clonotypes between healthy human individuals (dated by TCRdb to 2018 to 2021). About the full investigation: The cohort included a few men and a couple of women between 18 and 49 years of age. Per donor, three plates each were used for CD4 naive and CD4 memory, two for CD8 naive, and one for CD8 memory. Per donor, leukapheresis produced somewhere between about 0.94 and 10 billion PBMCs. To estimate repertoire size and how much clonotypes are shared between individuals, the study performed deep sequencing of blood TCR repertoires from 4 to 6 healthy adults. Different laboratories and diverse techniques were used to prepare libraries and sequence TCR repertoires, to increase sequencing depth and limit assay-specific biases. Paper-wide results and their limitations: Sampling was restricted to blood, and TCR repertoires in tissue are likely to differ from TCR repertoires in blood. Pairwise subsampling led to the expectation that sequencing depth would affect the degree of clonotype sharing among donors. Compared with non-shared clonotypes, clonotypes shared by all four sorted-subset donors had higher generation probabilities. Sharing across a few donors was observed for roughly 5.4% of naive CD4, 3.5% of naive CD8, 2% to 2.5% of memory CD4, and approximately 0.41% of memory CD8 clonotypes. Because the study included a small number of donors, the genetic and exposure-history diversity represented was limited. Estimated clonotype richness was generally larger for naive than for memory subsets. Incomplete sequencing was indicated by rarefaction of sorted-subset datasets, despite the large sequencing depth.

The donors were healthy, HIV-negative adults with no recently reported acute infections or vaccinations. All donors were Caucasian adults living in Nashville, Tennessee, USA. CD4+ T cells were enriched by magnetic negative selection, after which naive cells were positively selected on CD45RA and the negative fraction was taken as the memory subset. Blood was collected by leukapheresis, and PBMCs were isolated by Ficoll-Histopaque density gradient centrifugation and then cryopreserved in liquid nitrogen vapor phase. Analytical flow cytometry was used to check the purity and quantity of each magnetically sorted T cell population. From each sorted fraction, genomic DNA was isolated and quantified by UV absorbance on a Nanodrop 2000c. V is pared back by 10 bases and J by 4 bases, with 11 bases lying between the germline termini. The germline V gene sets CDR1 to SGHTA and CDR2 to FQGNSA. The cysteine opens and the phenylalanine closes a CDR3 of 13 amino acids. The kept DNA is CDR3 alone, 39 bases in frame from the first base.

Using the deep immunoSEQ assay, multiplex PCR amplified TCR CDR3 regions from genomic DNA. For each cell subset, the extracted genomic DNA was distributed evenly across all wells of several immunoSEQ 96-well plates, and each plate served as one replicate. Each replicate PCR for sorted subsets received about 220 ng genomic DNA, equal to tens of thousands of T cell genomes. The purified libraries were quantified using a Qubit 3.0 fluorometer, sized with a Bioanalyzer 2100, and then quantified again using the KAPA Library Quantification kit. A separate single-read 150-cycle Illumina NextSeq 550 flow cell was used to sequence each immunoSEQ 96-well plate. The source study handled its data this way. Because only junctional sequences without quality scores were contained in the immunoSEQ output, filtering matching that applied to full-length reads could not be performed. To assign V/J genes and CDR3, sequences were annotated using PyIR, a Python wrapper for IgBLAST v1.9, with IMGT germline references. Reads were filtered out if the reads had weak V/J assignments (E-value above 1e-6), no CDR3, stop codons, out-of-frame junctions, or ambiguous translated residues. V3J clonotypes were defined by identical inferred V gene, J gene, and CDR3 amino acid sequence. Percentage overlap between repertoires was calculated by dividing the number of shared unique clonotypes by the size of the smaller repertoire. Richness of each repertoire was evaluated using RTK rarefaction, the Chao1 estimator, and Recon v2.1 estimates of unobserved clonotypes. Generation probabilities were computed with OLGA for all TCRbeta clonotypes obtained by the gDNA method from four donors. TCRdb stores this immuneACCESS table with in-frame sequences only. Part of the clones is absent; in the studies checked, under half of the shortfall reflects unresolved V genes, and no reason is known for the rest. V, J and clone size reflect that table, while D and trimming were determined from the DNA. The sample data list roughly 2 million clones, and about 95% of these were observed just once. The ten largest clones take up 0.13% of the sample.

On this clone itself: No cognate antigen has been identified for it. The record has no base qualities; no much larger clone is one base away.

This sequence originates from a man aged 18-30 years in good health. The sample taken for sequencing was naive CD4+ T cells sorted from blood. Taken with the paper, the label for cell subset or site translates to: CD45RA+ positively selected. The rearrangement combines TRBV7-2 with TRBJ2-6; the D gene is not confidently resolved. The CDR3 protein sequence reads: CATQVAGANVLTF. The DNA sequence is given as TGTGCCACCCAGGTAGCCGGGGCCAACGTCCTGACTTTC.